The sequence of this T cell receptor beta chain was determined in a study of T cells expressing NK-cell markers. Germline CDR1 SQVTM, CDR2 ANQGSEA. The CDR3 covers 13 residues. The cDNA for TCR beta came from 5'RACE template switching with UMIs. TCRdb re-called the 5' RACE reads and shows each CDR3 protein once, DNA omitted. Recorded for this sample: approximately 380,000 distinct CDR3 sequences. The gene calls are TRBV29-1 and TRBJ2-5; TCRdb's D call of TRBD1 is untestable without DNA. The sequence came from a man aged 18 to 70 in good health. Sequencing was carried out using blood T cells: a sorted CD56 or NKG2C T cell subset, CD4+ or CD8+ T cells, or bulk PBMC T cells (not recorded which). CDR3: CSVERGAGETQYF.